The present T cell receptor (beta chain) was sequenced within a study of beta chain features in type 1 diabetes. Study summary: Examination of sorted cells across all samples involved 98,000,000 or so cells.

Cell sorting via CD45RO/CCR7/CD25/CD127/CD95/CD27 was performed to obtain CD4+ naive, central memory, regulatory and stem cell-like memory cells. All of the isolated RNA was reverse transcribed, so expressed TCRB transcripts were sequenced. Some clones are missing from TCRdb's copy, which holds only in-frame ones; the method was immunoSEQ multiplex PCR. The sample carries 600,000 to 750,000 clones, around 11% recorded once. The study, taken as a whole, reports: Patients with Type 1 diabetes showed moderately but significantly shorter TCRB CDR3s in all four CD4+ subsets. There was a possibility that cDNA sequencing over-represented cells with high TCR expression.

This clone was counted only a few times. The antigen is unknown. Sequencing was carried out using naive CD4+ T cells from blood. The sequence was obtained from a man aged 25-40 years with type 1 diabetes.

CDR3 amino acids: CASSSTGDEADTQYF. The CDR3, as DNA: TGCGCCAGCAGCTCGACAGGGGATGAGGCAGATACGCAGTATTTT. V gene TRBV5-1 combines with J gene TRBJ2-3, with TRBD1 matching 8 bases. CDR3 length: 15 residues. From germline, CDR1 is SGHRS and CDR2 YFSETQ. The V and J ends lost 3 bases and 4 bases, in that order; junction bases with no gene match: 7.